This paragraph reports one T cell receptor beta chain. This clone has just one count. The antigen it binds to is not known. No much larger clonotype is one base removed from it; base qualities were not supplied. The CDR3, cysteine through phenylalanine, is 17 amino acids long. Only the CDR3 DNA stays, 51 bases, in frame from base 1. The germline V gene sets CDR1 to SQVTM and CDR2 to ANQGSEA. V is trimmed back by 4 bases and J by 0 bases, and the junction contains 12 bases that no gene match accounts for. The CDR3 regions of human TCRbeta chains were analyzed by immunosequencing. In the source study's methods: Repertoire TCRs were checked for matches against a reference library of SARS-CoV-2-specific TCRs that had been generated using the MIRA antigen-specificity platform. Breadth was defined as the fraction of unique TCRs that were SARS-CoV-2-associated, and depth was defined as the fraction of total T cells that were SARS-CoV-2-associated. Each spike-specific TCR was assigned to its reactive spike region and to a CD4 or CD8 class using the MIRA data. Log10-transformed breadth and depth values were compared by one-way ANOVA with Sidak's multiple comparisons tests. Held by TCRdb, this immuneACCESS table contains in-frame sequences only and omits some clones. Under half of the omission traces to an unresolved V gene where checked; the cause of the rest is unknown. D and trimming come from the DNA, and the V and J calls and clone size come from that table. A total of 85,000 to 100,000 clones appear in this sample, roughly nine tenths of them only once. Approximately 9% of the sample is in the top ten clones.

This sample was taken from a study of T cell responses to AZD1222 COVID-19 vaccine (dated by TCRdb to the early 2020s). Broadly, across the study: A total of over 230 trial participants underwent TCR sequencing, of whom around 210 had received two doses of AZD1222 and 26 had received two doses of the MenACWY control vaccine. Trial participants were enrolled by age into 18-55, 56-69 and 70-plus year subgroups, with 148, 28 and 57 TCR-sequenced participants respectively.

On the study overall, not on this receptor specifically: In the small 56-69-year group, the increase in depth fell short of significance, most likely because of low power. Reportedly, almost half of the unique spike-specific TCRs recognized epitopes lying outside the regions that are mutated in the B.1.351 and B.1.1.7 variants. Because no day 14 peak-response samples were available, repertoires were characterized only after the peak T cell response. A significant rise in spike-specific TCR breadth and depth was observed after two AZD1222 doses relative to day 0 and relative to MenACWY recipients. Conclusions about previously exposed vaccinees were limited because only six AZD1222 recipients were SARS-CoV-2 seropositive at baseline. Most participants were white British and females outnumbered males, and the authors suggested that clonal diversity may have been underestimated. CD4 TCRs associated with the vaccine covered the entire spike protein, and the dominant responses were in regions 160-218 and 743-854.

The time point label on this specimen signifies: about 28 days (+/-7) after the second vaccine dose. AZD1222 recipients whose second dose came at about 4 weeks and those whose second dose came at about 12 weeks were combined into one group, since spike-specific TCR depth and breadth did not differ between the two schedules. Samples from vaccinated people were obtained from the UK trials COV001 and COV002, which included a single-blind randomized controlled phase 2/3 trial of AZD1222 (ChAdOx1 nCoV-19) in healthy adults. For TCRbeta chain sequencing, PBMC samples were collected from trial participants at day 0 and at day 28 after the second dose.

The sequence is built from TRBV29-1 and TRBJ2-1, with TRBD2 identical over 7 junction bases. Source: peripheral blood, taken 28 days after the second AZD1222 dose. The TCR originated in an adult who received the AZD1222 COVID-19 vaccine. The CDR3 sequence is CSVVQGGAGLSYNEQFF. The nucleotides are TGCAGCGTTGTTCAGGGAGGAGCGGGGCTCTCCTACAATGAGCAGTTCTTC.